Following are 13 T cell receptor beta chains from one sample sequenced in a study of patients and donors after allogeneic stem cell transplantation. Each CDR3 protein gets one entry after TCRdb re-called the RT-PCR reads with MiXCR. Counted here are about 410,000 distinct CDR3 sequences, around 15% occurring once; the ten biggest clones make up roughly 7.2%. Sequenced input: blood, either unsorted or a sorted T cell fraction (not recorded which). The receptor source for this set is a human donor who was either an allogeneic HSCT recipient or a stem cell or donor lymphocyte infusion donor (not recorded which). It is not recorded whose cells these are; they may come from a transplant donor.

CDR3 in amino acids: CASSFGREFYEQYF. The CDR3 DNA is TGTGCCAGCAGTTTCGGGCGGGAGTTCTACGAGCAGTACTTC. This chain uses TRBV12-3 or TRBV12-4 with TRBJ2-7; TRBD2 matches 7 bases. V lost 3 bases to trimming and J lost 3 bases; unmatched junction nucleotides: 5. This CDR3 comprises 14 residues.

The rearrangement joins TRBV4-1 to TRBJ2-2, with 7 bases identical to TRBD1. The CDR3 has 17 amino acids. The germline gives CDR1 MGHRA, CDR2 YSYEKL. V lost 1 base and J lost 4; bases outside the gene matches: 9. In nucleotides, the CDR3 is TGCGCCAGCAGCCAAGTTAGAGGGGGCGTTTTCACCGGGGAGCTGTTTTTT. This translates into CASSQVRGGVFTGELFF.

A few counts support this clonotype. The CDR3 DNA reads as TGTGCCATCACCAAGCGAGACAGGGAAAACTATGGCTACACCTTC. This gives the protein CAITKRDRENYGYTF. The chain carries TRBV10-3 and TRBJ1-2, with TRBD1 matching over 7 bases. The J segment lost 2 bases and the V segment lost 7 bases, leaving 10 bases of the junction unmatched. Germline CDR1 ENHRY, CDR2 SYGVKD. The CDR3 is 15 residues long.

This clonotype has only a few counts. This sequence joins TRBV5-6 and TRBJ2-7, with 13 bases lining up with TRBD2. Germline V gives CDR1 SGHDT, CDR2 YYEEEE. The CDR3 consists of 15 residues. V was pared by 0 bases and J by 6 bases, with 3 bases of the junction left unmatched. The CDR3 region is CASSLVGLAGVEQYF. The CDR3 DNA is TGTGCCAGCAGCTTGGTTGGACTAGCGGGAGTCGAGCAGTACTTC. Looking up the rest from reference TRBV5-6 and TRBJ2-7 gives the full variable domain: DAGVTQSPTHLIKTRGQQVTLRCSPKSGHDTVSWYQQALGQGPQFIFQYYEEEERQRGNFPDRFSGHQFPNYSSELNVNALLLGDSALYLCASSLVGLAGVEQYFGPGTRLTVT.

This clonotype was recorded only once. CDR3 DNA: TGCAGCGTTGAACAGTACTATGGCTACACCTTC. This codes for CSVEQYYGYTF. The J gene is TRBJ1-2, the V gene TRBV29-1, with D uncertain. In germline, CDR1 is SQVTM, CDR2 ANQGSEA. Trimming left V 2 bases short and J 3 bases short, with 4 bases between. The CDR3 loop spans 11 amino acids.

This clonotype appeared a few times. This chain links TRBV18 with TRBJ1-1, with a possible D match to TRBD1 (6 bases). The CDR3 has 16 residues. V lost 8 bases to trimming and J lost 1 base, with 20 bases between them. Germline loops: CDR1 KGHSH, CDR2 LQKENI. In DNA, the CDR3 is TGTGCCAGCGGGTCCTCACAGGGTGGGACGAACACTGAAGCTTTCTTT. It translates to CASGSSQGGTNTEAFF. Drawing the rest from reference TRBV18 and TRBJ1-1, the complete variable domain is NAGVMQNPRHLVRRRGQEARLRCSPMKGHSHVYWYRQLPEEGLKFMVYLQKENIIDESGMPKERFSAEFPKEGPSILRIQQVVRGDSAAYFCASGSSQGGTNTEAFFGQGTRLTVV.

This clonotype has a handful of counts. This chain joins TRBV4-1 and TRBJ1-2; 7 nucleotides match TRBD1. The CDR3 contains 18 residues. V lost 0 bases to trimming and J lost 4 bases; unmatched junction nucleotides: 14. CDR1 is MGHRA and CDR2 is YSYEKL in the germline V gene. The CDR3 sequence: CASSQEKKRGRRGYGYTF. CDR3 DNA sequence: TGCGCCAGCAGCCAAGAAAAGAAGAGGGGGCGAAGGGGCTATGGCTACACCTTC.

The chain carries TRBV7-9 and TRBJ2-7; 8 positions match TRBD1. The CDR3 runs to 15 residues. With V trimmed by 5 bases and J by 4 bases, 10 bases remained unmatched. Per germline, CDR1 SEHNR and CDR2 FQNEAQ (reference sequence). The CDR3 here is CASSQDRGQLYEQYF. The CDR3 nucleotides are TGTGCCAGCAGCCAAGACAGGGGTCAATTGTACGAGCAGTACTTC.

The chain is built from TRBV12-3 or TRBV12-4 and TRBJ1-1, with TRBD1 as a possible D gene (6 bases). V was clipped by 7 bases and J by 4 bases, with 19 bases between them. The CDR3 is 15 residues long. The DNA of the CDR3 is TGTGCCAGCATCCATAGGGGGACGGGGAGCACTGAAGCTTTCTTT. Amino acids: CASIHRGTGSTEAFF.

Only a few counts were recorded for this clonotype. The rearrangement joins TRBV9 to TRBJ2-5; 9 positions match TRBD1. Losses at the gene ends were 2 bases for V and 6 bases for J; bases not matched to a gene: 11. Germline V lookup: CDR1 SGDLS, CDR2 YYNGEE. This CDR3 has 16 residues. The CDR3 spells CASSVAIGTGKQTQYF. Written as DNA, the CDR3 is TGTGCCAGCAGCGTGGCGATCGGGACAGGGAAGCAGACCCAGTACTTC.

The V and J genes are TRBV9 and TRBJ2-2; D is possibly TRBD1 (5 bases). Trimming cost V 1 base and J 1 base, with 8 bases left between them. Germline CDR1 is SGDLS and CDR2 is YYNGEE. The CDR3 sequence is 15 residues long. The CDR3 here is CASSVIGENTGELFF. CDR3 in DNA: TGTGCCAGCAGCGTAATAGGGGAGAACACCGGGGAGCTGTTTTTT.

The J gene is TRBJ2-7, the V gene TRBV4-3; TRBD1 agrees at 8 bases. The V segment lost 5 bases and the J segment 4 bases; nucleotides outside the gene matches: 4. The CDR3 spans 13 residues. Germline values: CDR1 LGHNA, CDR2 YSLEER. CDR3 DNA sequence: TGCGCCAGCAGCACGGACAGGGTTTACGAGCAGTACTTC. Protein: CASSTDRVYEQYF.

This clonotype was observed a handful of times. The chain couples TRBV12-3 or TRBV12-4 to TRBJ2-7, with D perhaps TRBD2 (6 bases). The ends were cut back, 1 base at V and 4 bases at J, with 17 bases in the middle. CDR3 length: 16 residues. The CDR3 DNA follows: TGTGCCAGCAGTTTAGGGGGACTTCGAATCTATTACGAGCAGTACTTC. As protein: CASSLGGLRIYYEQYF.